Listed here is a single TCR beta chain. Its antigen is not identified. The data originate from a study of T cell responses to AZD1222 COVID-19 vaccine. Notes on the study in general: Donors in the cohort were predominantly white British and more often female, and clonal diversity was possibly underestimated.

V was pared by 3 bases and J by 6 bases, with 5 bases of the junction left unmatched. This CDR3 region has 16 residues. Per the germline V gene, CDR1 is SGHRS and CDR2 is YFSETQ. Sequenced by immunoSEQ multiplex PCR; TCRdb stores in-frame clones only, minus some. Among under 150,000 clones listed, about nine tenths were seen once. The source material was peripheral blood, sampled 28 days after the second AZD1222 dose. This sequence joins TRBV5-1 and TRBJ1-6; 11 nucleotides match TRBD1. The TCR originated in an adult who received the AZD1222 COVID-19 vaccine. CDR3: CASSYGTGGSNSPLHF. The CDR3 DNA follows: TGCGCCAGCAGCTACGGGACAGGGGGAAGTAATTCACCCCTCCACTTT. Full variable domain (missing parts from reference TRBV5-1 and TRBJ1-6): KAGVTQTPRYLIKTRGQQVTLSCSPISGHRSVSWYQQTPGQGLQFLFEYFSETQRNKGNFPGRFSGRQFSNSRSEMNVSTLELGDSALYLCASSYGTGGSNSPLHFGNGTRLTVT.